Shown below are 27 T cell receptor beta chains from a single sample sequenced in a study of T cells in Graves' hyperthyroidism and ophthalmopathy. Amplified regions were TCR beta CDR3 sequences from RNA transcripts. The HTBI primer set served for first-round RT-PCR of the TCR CDR3. Each CDR3 protein is one row after TCRdb ran MiXCR on the multiplex PCR reads. The sample lists hundreds of thousands of distinct CDR3 sequences, over 12% occurring once. The specimen was blood. Receptors were obtained from a man between 50 and 59 years old with Graves' ophthalmopathy.

This clonotype occurred many times. The chain joins TRBV13 to TRBJ2-2, with D unclear. This CDR3 is built from 13 residues. The germline CDR1 and CDR2 sequences are PRHDT and FYEKMQ (reference sequence). V lost 5 bases, J lost 7 bases, and 11 bases lay in between. The chain's CDR3 is CASSLRGGGELFF. As DNA, the CDR3 is TGTGCCAGCAGCCTCCGCGGCGGCGGGGAGCTGTTTTTT.

This clonotype was observed at least ten times. V usage is TRBV20-1 and J usage is TRBJ2-1; D is uncertain. The CDR3 totals 12 residues. The V gene's germline CDR1 is DFQATT and CDR2 SNEGSKA (reference sequence). V gave up 3 bases and J gave up 4 bases, with 7 bases separating them. The CDR3 loop reads CSARGLYNEQFF. As DNA, the CDR3 is TGCAGTGCTAGGGGTCTATACAATGAGCAGTTCTTC.

This clonotype was detected ten times or more. The gene calls are TRBV3-1 and TRBJ2-3; a possible D gene is TRBD2 (5 bases). This CDR3 region has 15 residues. Germline CDR1 and CDR2: LGHDT and YNNKEL (reference sequence). The ends were cut back, 3 bases at V and 3 bases at J, with 13 bases in the middle. The CDR3 DNA reads as TGTGCCAGCAGCCATGGAGGAGGAAGAACAGATACGCAGTATTTT. Translating it yields CASSHGGGRTDTQYF.

This chain joins TRBV6-5 and TRBJ2-1; D tentatively reads TRBD1 or TRBD2 (5 bases each). The CDR3 sequence is 14 residues long. CDR1 and CDR2 (germline): MNHEY, SVGAGI. Trimming removed 0 bases at V and 8 bases at J, with 11 bases between. The CDR3 loop is CASSYSGRDDEQFF. CDR3 coding DNA: TGTGCCAGCAGTTACTCGGGACGCGACGATGAGCAGTTCTTC.

V gene TRBV2 combines with J gene TRBJ2-7; 8 bases align to TRBD2. V lost 8 bases, J lost 5 bases, and 8 bases stayed unmatched. Germline loops: CDR1 SNHLY, CDR2 FYNNEI. The CDR3 totals 13 residues. CDR3 sequence reads: CASVSGSNNEQYF. The CDR3 nucleotides are TGTGCCAGCGTCAGCGGGAGTAACAACGAGCAGTACTTC.

This chain links TRBV5-5 with TRBJ1-6; 7 bases align to TRBD1. Germline CDR1 is SGHKS and CDR2 is YYEKEE (reference sequence). The CDR3 runs 14 residues. J was trimmed by 7 bases and V by 4 bases; bases with no gene match: 5. The CDR3 DNA reads as TGTGCCAGCAGCCGGACAGGACAGAATTCACCCCTCCACTTT. Translated: CASSRTGQNSPLHF. Combining the CDR3 with reference TRBV5-5 and TRBJ1-6 gives the whole variable domain DAGVTQSPTHLIKTRGQQVTLRCSPISGHKSVSWYQQVLGQGPQFIFQYYEKEERGRGNFPDRFSARQFPNYSSELNVNALLLGDSALYLCASSRTGQNSPLHFGNGTRLTVT.

This clonotype was observed a handful of times. This chain joins TRBV12-3 or TRBV12-4 and TRBJ2-3, with D hard to call. CDR3 length equals 11 residues. Trimming took 6 bases from V and 6 from J, leaving 7 bases between them. The CDR3 protein is CASRVADTQYF. CDR3 coding DNA: TGTGCCAGCAGAGTCGCGGATACGCAGTATTTT.

This rearrangement joins TRBV7-8 to TRBJ2-3; D remains unclear. CDR1 SGHVS and CDR2 FQNEAQ come from the germline V gene. CDR3 length: 12 residues. Trimming pared 5 bases from V and 6 bases from J, leaving 9 bases between. The CDR3 loop is CASSARLDTQYF. The CDR3 DNA reads TGTGCCAGCAGCGCGAGGTTGGATACGCAGTATTTT.

This clonotype has at least ten counts. This chain connects TRBV20-1 to TRBJ2-7; D gene uncertain. The CDR3 has 11 amino acids. V was shortened by 6 bases and J by 0 bases, with 6 bases between the two germline ends. Germline values: CDR1 DFQATT, CDR2 SNEGSKA (reference sequence). CDR3 nucleotide sequence: TGCAGTGCCCACACCTCCTACGAGCAGTACTTC. This gives the protein CSAHTSYEQYF.

This clonotype was seen at least ten times. The rearrangement links TRBV2 to TRBJ2-5, with D maybe TRBD1 (6 bases). This CDR3 comprises 13 residues. V was pared by 7 bases and J by 9 bases, with 18 bases between. CDR1 is SNHLY, CDR2 FYNNEI, per germline. This CDR3 reads CASNQGPSRAQYF. CDR3 DNA: TGTGCCAGCAACCAGGGGCCTTCGAGGGCCCAGTACTTC.

This clonotype was counted many times. The chain carries TRBV12-3 or TRBV12-4 and TRBJ2-1; tentative D call: TRBD1 (8 bases). CDR3 length equals 14 residues. With 5 bases removed from V and 9 bases from J, the gap between germline ends came to 17 bases. CDR3: CASSQGAGVGEQFF. The DNA for the CDR3 is TGTGCCAGCAGTCAGGGGGCGGGAGTAGGTGAGCAGTTCTTC.

This clonotype was observed many times. The chain couples TRBV24-1 to TRBJ2-1; perhaps TRBD2 as D (5 bases). Trimming shortened V by 4 bases and J by 8 bases, and 20 bases separated the two germline ends. The germline CDR1 and CDR2 sequences are KGHDR and SFDVKD. The CDR3 covers 16 residues. CDR3 coding DNA: TGTGCCACCAGTGAAGGAGATAGCGTCGCTCTGTATGAGCAGTTCTTC. Protein product: CATSEGDSVALYEQFF.

At least ten counts were recorded for this clonotype. The chain is built from TRBV10-2 and TRBJ1-1; D perhaps matches TRBD1 (5 bases). There are 14 residues in the CDR3. Germline assignment: CDR1 WSHSY and CDR2 SAAADI. Deletions cut 0 bases from V and 2 bases from J, with 7 bases between. The CDR3 loop is CASSESQGNTEAFF. The CDR3 DNA follows: TGCGCCAGCAGTGAGTCGCAGGGCAACACTGAAGCTTTCTTT.

V gene TRBV27 combines with J gene TRBJ2-5; TRBD2 aligns across 16 bases. The CDR3 sequence is 17 residues long. The junction had 9 bases not matched to a gene; V was cut back by 6 bases and J by 5 bases. Germline CDR1 reads MNHEY; CDR2 reads SMNVEV (reference sequence). CDR3 sequence reads: CASSPGLAGGAPETQYF. For the CDR3, the DNA is TGTGCCAGCAGCCCGGGACTAGCGGGAGGGGCACCGGAGACCCAGTACTTC.

This chain joins TRBV19 and TRBJ2-3; 8 positions match TRBD1. There are 18 residues in the CDR3. Per the germline V gene, CDR1 is LNHDA and CDR2 is SQIVND (reference sequence). V dropped 7 bases and J dropped 2; count of bases not matched to a gene: 17. The CDR3 protein is CASTPGGWGVGLTDTQYF. The CDR3, as DNA: TGTGCCAGTACTCCAGGGGGCTGGGGAGTAGGCCTCACAGATACGCAGTATTTT.

This clonotype was recorded at least ten times. The CDR3 protein is CASSQTTMGHEQYF. CDR3 in DNA: TGTGCCAGCAGCCAGACCACCATGGGCCACGAGCAGTACTTC. V and J are TRBV12-3 or TRBV12-4 and TRBJ2-7; D gene ambiguous. The CDR3 covers 14 residues. The V gene lost 6 bases and the J gene lost 5 bases, with 17 bases spanning the gap.

This clonotype was detected ten times or more. J is TRBJ1-1 and V is TRBV2; 8 bases map to TRBD1. Trimming cost V 1 base and J 5 bases; bases outside gene matches: 6. Germline assignment: CDR1 SNHLY and CDR2 FYNNEI. This CDR3 region has 15 residues. The chain's CDR3 is CASSEEAGGLTEAFF. CDR3 bases: TGTGCCAGCAGTGAAGAAGCAGGGGGCTTGACTGAAGCTTTCTTT.

The rearrangement links TRBV9 to TRBJ2-7; D remains ambiguous. This CDR3 is 13 amino acids long. Germline CDR1 is SGDLS and CDR2 is YYNGEE. The V and J ends lost 1 base and 6 bases respectively, with 11 bases between them. The CDR3 protein is CASSVSEVREQYF. The CDR3 bases are TGTGCCAGCAGCGTATCCGAGGTGCGCGAGCAGTACTTC.

This clonotype was counted a few times. The chain is built from TRBV5-4 and TRBJ2-1, with no clear D. The germline V gene encodes CDR1 SGHNT and CDR2 YYREEE (reference sequence). There are 13 residues in the CDR3. Deletions cut 1 base from V and 8 bases from J, with 10 bases between. CDR3 DNA sequence: TGTGCCAGCAGCTTGAAAGTAGAGCATGAGCAGTTCTTC. This sequence encodes CASSLKVEHEQFF.

The sample holds many counts of this clonotype. The J gene is TRBJ2-7, the V gene TRBV2, with D possibly TRBD1 on 6 matching bases. CDR3 length: 12 amino acids. Per germline, CDR1 SNHLY and CDR2 FYNNEI. The V and J ends lost 6 bases and 3 bases respectively, with 9 bases between them. The CDR3 spells CASRPDSYEQYF. The CDR3 DNA reads TGTGCCAGCAGACCGGACAGCTACGAGCAGTACTTC.

V is TRBV6-1 and J is TRBJ1-5; possible D gene TRBD1, 6 bases. The germline V gene encodes CDR1 MNHNS and CDR2 SASEGT. CDR3 length equals 16 residues. Trimming took off 5 bases at V and 6 bases at J, with 20 bases between the two ends. The CDR3 loop is CASSPRSNREGQPQHF. CDR3 nucleotides: TGTGCCAGCAGTCCTCGCTCGAACAGGGAAGGTCAGCCCCAGCATTTT.

V usage is TRBV29-1 and J usage is TRBJ2-7, with 11 bases matching TRBD1. CDR1 is SQVTM, CDR2 ANQGSEA, per germline. The CDR3 has 13 residues. The V segment lost 3 bases and the J segment 5 bases; nucleotides outside the gene matches: 3. This chain's CDR3 is CSVEGTGGHEQYF. CDR3 nucleotide sequence: TGCAGCGTTGAGGGGACAGGGGGGCACGAGCAGTACTTC.

This clonotype came up many times. This rearrangement joins TRBV3-1 to TRBJ1-5; 7 bases agree with TRBD1. This CDR3 region has 16 residues. After removal of 4 bases from V and 9 bases from J, the junction contained 15 bases not matched to a gene. Germline CDR1 LGHDT, CDR2 YNNKEL (reference sequence). CDR3 bases: TGTGCCAGCAGCCCGGAGACAGGGACCCTCCGGGGGCCCCAGCATTTT. This encodes CASSPETGTLRGPQHF.

The table lists this clonotype with many counts. This sequence joins TRBV3-1 and TRBJ1-5; possible D gene TRBD1, 5 bases. The germline V gene encodes CDR1 LGHDT and CDR2 YNNKEL (reference sequence). This CDR3 comprises 14 residues. V lost 0 bases and J 7 bases, leaving 10 bases between the germline ends. As DNA, the CDR3 is TGTGCCAGCAGCCAAGAATGGGGCGGGCAGCCCCAGCATTTT. Its translation: CASSQEWGGQPQHF.

The chain couples TRBV27 to TRBJ2-3; 8 bases line up with TRBD2. V lost 2 bases and J lost 6; bases outside the gene matches: 7. Germline V gene lookup returns CDR1 MNHEY and CDR2 SMNVEV (reference sequence). This CDR3 contains 15 residues. The DNA of the CDR3 is TGTGCCAGCAGTTTAATTCGCGGGAGGACGGATACGCAGTATTTT. This codes for CASSLIRGRTDTQYF.

This clonotype was observed a few times. V and J are TRBV11-3 and TRBJ1-2; possible D gene TRBD1, 6 bases. Germline V gene data show CDR1 as SGHNT and CDR2 as YENEEA. The CDR3 sequence is 16 residues long. V lost 4 bases and J 7 bases, leaving 22 bases between the germline ends. Written as DNA, the CDR3 is TGTGCCAGCAGCTCAGACGCATCGGGGGGGGCGCGTGGCTACACCTTC. Translated, it gives CASSSDASGGARGYTF.

This clonotype was detected many times. The rearrangement joins TRBV5-1 to TRBJ2-7; TRBD1 agrees at 9 bases. The CDR3 is made up of 14 amino acids. J lost 1 base, V lost 7 bases, and 6 bases had no gene match. Germline values: CDR1 SGHRS, CDR2 YFSETQ. The CDR3 region has the DNA TGCGCCAGCGGCTCGGGACAGGGATCCTACGAGCAGTACTTC. Translation: CASGSGQGSYEQYF.